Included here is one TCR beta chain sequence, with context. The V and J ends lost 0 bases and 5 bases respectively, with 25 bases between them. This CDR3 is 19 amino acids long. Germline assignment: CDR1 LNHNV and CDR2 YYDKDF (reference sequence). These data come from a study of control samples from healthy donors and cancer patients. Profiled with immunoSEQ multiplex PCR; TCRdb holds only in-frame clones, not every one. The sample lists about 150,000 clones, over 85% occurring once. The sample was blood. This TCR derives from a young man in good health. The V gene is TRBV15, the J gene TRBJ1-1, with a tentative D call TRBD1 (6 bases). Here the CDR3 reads CATSRDYGGFDGGWTEAFF. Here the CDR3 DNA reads TGTGCCACCAGCAGAGATTACGGGGGCTTCGATGGCGGGTGGACTGAAGCTTTCTTT.